This T cell receptor (beta chain) was found in a study of CD8 T cells in Susac syndrome. V dropped 4 bases and J dropped 5 bases, with 14 bases sitting between them. This CDR3 region has 14 residues. In germline, CDR1 is LNHDA, CDR2 SQIVND (reference sequence). An input of about 0.45 to 1 ug of RNA was subjected to reverse transcription using random hexamers. TCRdb called the immunoSEQ multiplex PCR reads again in MiXCR, with one record for every CDR3 protein. The sample shows over 100,000 distinct CDR3 sequences, over 90% of them seen only once. Concerning this clonotype itself: The target antigen is unknown.

Overall study findings and caveats: In total CD8+ repertoires, some 15 Susac-specific public clones were found, and several in CD8+ TEMRA repertoires.

The sequenced sample was CD8+ T cells from PBMCs. J is TRBJ1-1 and V is TRBV19; no clear D. This TCR came from a human donor with Susac syndrome. CDR3 DNA sequence: TGTGCCAGTAGTAACGGTGGTGTAGGAACTGAAGCTTTCTTT. Amino acids: CASSNGGVGTEAFF.